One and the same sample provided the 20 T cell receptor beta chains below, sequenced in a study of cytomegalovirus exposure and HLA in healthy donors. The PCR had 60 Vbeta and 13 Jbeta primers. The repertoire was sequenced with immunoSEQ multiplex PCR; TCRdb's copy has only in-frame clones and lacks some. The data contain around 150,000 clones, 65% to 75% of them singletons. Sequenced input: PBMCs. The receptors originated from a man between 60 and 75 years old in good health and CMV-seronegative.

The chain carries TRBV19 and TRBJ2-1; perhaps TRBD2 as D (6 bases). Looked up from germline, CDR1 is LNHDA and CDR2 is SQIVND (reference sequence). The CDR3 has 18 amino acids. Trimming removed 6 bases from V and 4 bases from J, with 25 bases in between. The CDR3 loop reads CASSPEVADIWIYNEQFF. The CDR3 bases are TGTGCCAGTAGCCCGGAAGTAGCGGATATCTGGATATACAATGAGCAGTTCTTC.

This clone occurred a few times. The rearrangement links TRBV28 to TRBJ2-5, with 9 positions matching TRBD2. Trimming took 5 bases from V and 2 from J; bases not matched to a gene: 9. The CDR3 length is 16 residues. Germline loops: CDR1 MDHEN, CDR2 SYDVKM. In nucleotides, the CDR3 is TGTGCCAGCAGTGCACTAGCGGGCATAGTTCAAGAGACCCAGTACTTC. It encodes CASSALAGIVQETQYF.

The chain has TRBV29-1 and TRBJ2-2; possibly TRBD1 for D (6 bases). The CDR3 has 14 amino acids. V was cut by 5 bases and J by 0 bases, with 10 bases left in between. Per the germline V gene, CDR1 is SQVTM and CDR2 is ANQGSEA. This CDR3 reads CSVLGQTNTGELFF. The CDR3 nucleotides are TGCAGCGTTCTGGGACAAACGAACACCGGGGAGCTGTTTTTT.

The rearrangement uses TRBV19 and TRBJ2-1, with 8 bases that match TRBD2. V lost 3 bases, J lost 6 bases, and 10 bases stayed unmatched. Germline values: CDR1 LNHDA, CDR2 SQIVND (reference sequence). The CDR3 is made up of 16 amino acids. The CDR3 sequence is CASSIAKAGGSNEQFF. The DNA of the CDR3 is TGTGCCAGTAGTATTGCTAAGGCGGGAGGTAGCAATGAGCAGTTCTTC.

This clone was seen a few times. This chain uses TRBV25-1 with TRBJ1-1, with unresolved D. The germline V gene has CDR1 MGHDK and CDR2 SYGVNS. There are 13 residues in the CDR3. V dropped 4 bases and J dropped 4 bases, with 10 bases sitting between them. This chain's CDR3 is CASSGPVGTEAFF. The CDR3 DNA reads TGTGCCAGCAGTGGCCCTGTCGGCACTGAAGCTTTCTTT.

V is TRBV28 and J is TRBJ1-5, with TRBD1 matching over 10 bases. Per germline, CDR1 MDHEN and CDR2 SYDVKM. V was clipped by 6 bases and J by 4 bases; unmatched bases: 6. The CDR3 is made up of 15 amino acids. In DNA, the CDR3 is TGTGCCAGCAGCCGCCGGGACAGGGGTAATCAGCCCCAGCATTTT. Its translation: CASSRRDRGNQPQHF.

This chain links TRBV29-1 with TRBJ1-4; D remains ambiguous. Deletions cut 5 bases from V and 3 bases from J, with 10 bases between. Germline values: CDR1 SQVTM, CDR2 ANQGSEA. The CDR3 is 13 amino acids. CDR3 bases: TGCAGCGTTATGGGAGAGGCTAATGAAAAACTGTTTTTT. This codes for CSVMGEANEKLFF.

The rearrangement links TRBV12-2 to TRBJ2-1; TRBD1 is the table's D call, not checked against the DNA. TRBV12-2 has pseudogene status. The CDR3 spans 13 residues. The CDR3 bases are TGTGCAAGTCGCTTTCAGGGCCCCAATGAGCAGTTCTTC. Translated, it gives CASRFQGPNEQFF.

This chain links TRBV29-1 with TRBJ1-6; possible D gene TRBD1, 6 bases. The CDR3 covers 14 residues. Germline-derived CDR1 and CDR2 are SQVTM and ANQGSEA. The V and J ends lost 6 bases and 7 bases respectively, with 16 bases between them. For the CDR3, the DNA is TGCAGCGTCCAGGGGTCAGGGACCAATTCACCCCTCCACTTT. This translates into CSVQGSGTNSPLHF.

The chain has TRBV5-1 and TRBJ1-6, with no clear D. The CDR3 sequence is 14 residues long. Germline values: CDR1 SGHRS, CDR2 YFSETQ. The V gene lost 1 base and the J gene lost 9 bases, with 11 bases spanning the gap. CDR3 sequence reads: CASSLSVGGSPLHF. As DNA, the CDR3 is TGCGCCAGCAGCTTGTCGGTCGGCGGTTCACCCCTCCACTTT.

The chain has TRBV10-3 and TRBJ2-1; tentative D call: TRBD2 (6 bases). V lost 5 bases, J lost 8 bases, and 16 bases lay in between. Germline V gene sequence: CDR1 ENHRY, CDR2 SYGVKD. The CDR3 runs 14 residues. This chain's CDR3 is CAISRDSFLDEQFF. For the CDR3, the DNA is TGTGCCATCAGTCGGGACTCCTTCCTCGATGAGCAGTTCTTC.

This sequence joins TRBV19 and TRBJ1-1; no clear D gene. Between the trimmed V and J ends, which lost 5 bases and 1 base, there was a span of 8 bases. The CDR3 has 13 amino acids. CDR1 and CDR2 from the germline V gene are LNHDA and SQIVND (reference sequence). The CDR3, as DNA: TGTGCCAGTAGTGTTACACGGAACACTGAAGCTTTCTTT. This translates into CASSVTRNTEAFF.

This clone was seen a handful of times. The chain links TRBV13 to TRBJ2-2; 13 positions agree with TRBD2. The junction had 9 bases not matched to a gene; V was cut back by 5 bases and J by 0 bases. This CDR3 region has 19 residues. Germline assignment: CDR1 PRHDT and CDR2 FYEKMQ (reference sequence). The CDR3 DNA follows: TGTGCCAGCAGCCGTTATGGACTAGCGGGAGAAGCGAACACCGGGGAGCTGTTTTTT. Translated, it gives CASSRYGLAGEANTGELFF.

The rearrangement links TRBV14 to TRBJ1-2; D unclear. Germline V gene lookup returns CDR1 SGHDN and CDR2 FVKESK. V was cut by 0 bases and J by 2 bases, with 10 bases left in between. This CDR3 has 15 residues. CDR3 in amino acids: CASSQDWASNYGYTF. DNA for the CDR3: TGTGCCAGCAGCCAAGATTGGGCCAGCAACTATGGCTACACCTTC. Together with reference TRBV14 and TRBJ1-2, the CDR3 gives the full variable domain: EAGVTQFPSHSVIEKGQTVTLRCDPISGHDNLYWYRRVMGKEIKFLLHFVKESKQDESGMPNNRFLAERTGGTYSTLKVQPAELEDSGVYFCASSQDWASNYGYTFGSGTRLTVV.

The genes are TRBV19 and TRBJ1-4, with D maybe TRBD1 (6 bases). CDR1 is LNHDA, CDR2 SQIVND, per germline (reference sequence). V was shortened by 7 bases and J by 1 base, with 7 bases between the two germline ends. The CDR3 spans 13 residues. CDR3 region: CASKGVTNEKLFF. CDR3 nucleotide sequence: TGTGCCAGTAAGGGGGTAACTAATGAAAAACTGTTTTTT.

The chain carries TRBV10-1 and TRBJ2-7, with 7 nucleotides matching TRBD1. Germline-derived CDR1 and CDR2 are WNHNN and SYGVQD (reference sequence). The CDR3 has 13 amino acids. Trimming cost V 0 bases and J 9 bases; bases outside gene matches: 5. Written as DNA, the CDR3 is TGCGCCAGCAGTGAGTCAGGGGGCGCAAGGCAGTACTTC. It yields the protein CASSESGGARQYF.

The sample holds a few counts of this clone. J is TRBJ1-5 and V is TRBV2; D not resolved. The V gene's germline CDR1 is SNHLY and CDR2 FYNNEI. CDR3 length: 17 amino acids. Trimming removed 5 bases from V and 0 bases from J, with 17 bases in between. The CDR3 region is CASSIESSRNSNQPQHF. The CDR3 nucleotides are TGTGCCAGCAGTATAGAATCCTCTCGTAATAGCAATCAGCCCCAGCATTTT. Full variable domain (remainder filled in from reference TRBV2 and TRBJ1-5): EPEVTQTPSHQVTQMGQEVILRCVPISNHLYFYWYRQILGQKVEFLVSFYNNEISEKSEIFDDQFSVERPDGSNFTLKIRSTKLEDSAMYFCASSIESSRNSNQPQHFGDGTRLSIL.

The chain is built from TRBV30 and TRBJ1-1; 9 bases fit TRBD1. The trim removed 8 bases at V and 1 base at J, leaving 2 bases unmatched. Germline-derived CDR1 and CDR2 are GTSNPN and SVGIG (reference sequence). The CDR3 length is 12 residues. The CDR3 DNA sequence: TGTGCCGGGGGACAGGGGAACACTGAAGCTTTCTTT. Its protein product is CAGGQGNTEAFF.

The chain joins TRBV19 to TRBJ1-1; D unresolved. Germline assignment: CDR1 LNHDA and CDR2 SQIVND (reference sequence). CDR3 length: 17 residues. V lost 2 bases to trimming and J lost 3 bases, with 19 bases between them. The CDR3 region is CASSIQHRPDADTEAFF. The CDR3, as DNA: TGTGCCAGTAGTATACAGCACAGACCAGACGCTGACACTGAAGCTTTCTTT.

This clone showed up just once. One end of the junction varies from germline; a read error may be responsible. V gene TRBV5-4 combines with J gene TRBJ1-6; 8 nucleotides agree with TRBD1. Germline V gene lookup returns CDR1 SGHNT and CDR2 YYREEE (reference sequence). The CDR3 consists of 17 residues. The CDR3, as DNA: TGTGCCAGCAGCTTGCAAAGAGGACAGGGAAATAATCCACCCCTCCACTTT. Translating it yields CASSLQRGQGNNPPLHF.